The 2 T cell receptor beta chains below all came from one sample that was sequenced in a study of cytomegalovirus exposure and HLA in healthy donors. With 60 Vbeta and 13 Jbeta primers, the PCR was carried out. TCRdb's copy holds only in-frame clones and misses some; the assay was immunoSEQ multiplex PCR. The sample contains under 200,000 clones, 55% to 80% of which appear only once. Input material: PBMCs. These receptors all stem from a woman aged 18 to 35 in good health and CMV-seropositive.

This clone was counted a few times. The genes are TRBV28 and TRBJ1-5, with 10 bases aligning to TRBD1. The J segment lost 4 bases and the V segment lost 1 base, leaving 7 bases of the junction unmatched. The CDR3 spans 17 residues. CDR1 MDHEN and CDR2 SYDVKM come from the germline V gene. The CDR3 protein is CASSLLGTGVGNQPQHF. In DNA, the CDR3 is TGTGCCAGCAGTTTATTGGGGACAGGGGTAGGGAATCAGCCCCAGCATTTT.

V is TRBV28 and J is TRBJ1-5; 9 bases map to TRBD1. CDR1 and CDR2 from the germline V gene are MDHEN and SYDVKM. V dropped 10 bases and J dropped 6; count of bases not matched to a gene: 10. This CDR3 spans 14 amino acids. CDR3 region: CAIGDRATIQPQHF. CDR3 in DNA: TGTGCCATAGGGGACAGGGCCACGATTCAGCCCCAGCATTTT.